These 18 T cell receptor beta chains were all obtained from the same sample, sequenced in a study of radiation and T cells in renal cell carcinoma. Time point of the sample: blood 4 weeks post-SBRT, at nephrectomy. Treatment meaning: 15 Gy SBRT to primary tumor, nephrectomy 4 weeks later. Assay: immunoSEQ multiplex PCR; the TCRdb copy retains only in-frame clones and omits some. The repertoire holds under 200,000 clones, with about 85% as singletons. The sample consisted of blood, taken from a patient whose treatment included radiotherapy and nephrectomy. These receptors were collected from a woman in her 50s with renal cell carcinoma.

The chain carries TRBV6-6 and TRBJ1-2; TRBD1 agrees at 7 bases. Germline V CDR1 and CDR2: MNHNY, SVGAGI (reference sequence). V lost 11 bases to trimming and J lost 2 bases; unmatched junction nucleotides: 5. There are 12 residues in the CDR3. This CDR3 reads CAGAQGNYGYTF. In DNA, the CDR3 is TGTGCCGGCGCACAGGGGAACTATGGCTACACCTTC.

The chain employs TRBV4-1 and TRBJ1-2, with D maybe TRBD1 (6 bases). Per germline, CDR1 MGHRA and CDR2 YSYEKL. V was clipped by 0 bases and J by 4 bases, with 15 bases between them. The CDR3 runs 16 residues. The CDR3 bases are TGCGCCAGCAGCCAAGATCGACAGGATGCCATCTATGGCTACACCTTC. It encodes CASSQDRQDAIYGYTF.

The genes are TRBV29-1 and TRBJ2-5; tentatively, D is TRBD1 (6 bases). Trimming shortened V by 5 bases and J by 5 bases, and 15 bases separated the two germline ends. Germline V gene data show CDR1 as SQVTM and CDR2 as ANQGSEA. The length of the CDR3 is 13 residues. The CDR3 DNA sequence: TGCAGCGTTTTACAGGGATCGATGGAGACCCAGTACTTC. Translated: CSVLQGSMETQYF.

The chain combines TRBV7-8 with TRBJ1-1, with D unclear. V dropped 1 base and J dropped 2 bases, with 8 bases sitting between them. This CDR3 spans 14 amino acids. CDR1 SGHVS and CDR2 FQNEAQ come from the germline V gene. For the CDR3, the DNA is TGTGCCAGCAGCTTAGTCAGCGGTAACACTGAAGCTTTCTTT. Amino acid sequence: CASSLVSGNTEAFF.

The CDR3 spells CATSRGDIWGVNSPLHF. The CDR3 nucleotides read TGTGCCACCAGCAGAGGCGACATTTGGGGGGTTAATTCACCCCTCCACTTT. The chain uses TRBV15 and TRBJ1-6; D may be TRBD1 (5 bases). Per the germline V gene, CDR1 is LNHNV and CDR2 is YYDKDF (reference sequence). CDR3 length equals 17 residues. With 1 base removed from V and 6 bases from J, the gap between germline ends came to 16 bases.

The rearrangement links TRBV19 to TRBJ1-4; D is uncertain. The CDR3 runs 15 residues. The V end lost 3 bases, the J end lost 1 base, and 9 bases lay between the germline ends. In germline, CDR1 is LNHDA, CDR2 SQIVND (reference sequence). CDR3 DNA: TGTGCCAGTAGTATTTTGGGTTTAACTAATGAAAAACTGTTTTTT. The encoded protein is CASSILGLTNEKLFF.

This clone was observed a single time. This chain links TRBV2 with TRBJ1-3; tentative D call: TRBD1 (5 bases). CDR1 and CDR2 (germline): SNHLY, FYNNEI. V shed 0 bases and J shed 6 bases, with 15 bases lying between them. This CDR3 comprises 16 residues. Written as DNA, the CDR3 is TGTGCCAGCAGTGAAGCGAACAGGCGTCTGCTAAACACCATATATTTT. This codes for CASSEANRRLLNTIYF.

The J gene is TRBJ1-1, the V gene TRBV4-3; 8 nucleotides line up with TRBD1. Germline V lookup: CDR1 LGHNA, CDR2 YSLEER. This CDR3 region has 14 residues. The junction had 5 bases not matched to a gene; V was cut back by 0 bases and J by 8 bases. The CDR3 DNA follows: TGCGCCAGCAGCCAAGAATATGGGGACAGGGAAGCTTTCTTT. Encoded protein: CASSQEYGDREAFF.

This chain connects TRBV7-8 to TRBJ1-6; D is unresolved. Germline V gives CDR1 SGHVS, CDR2 FQNEAQ. V lost 5 bases, J lost 0 bases, and 5 bases lay in between. There are 14 residues in the CDR3. The CDR3, as DNA: TGTGCCAGCAGCCCCGGCTCCTATAATTCACCCCTCCACTTT. It yields the protein CASSPGSYNSPLHF.

The chain is built from TRBV19 and TRBJ1-4, with 12 bases matching TRBD1. CDR1 and CDR2 from the germline V gene are LNHDA and SQIVND (reference sequence). The CDR3 has 16 residues. V lost 6 bases to trimming and J lost 5 bases; unmatched junction nucleotides: 7. CDR3 in DNA: TGTGCCAGTAGACCGGGACAGGGGGCGCGGAATGAAAAACTGTTTTTT. It yields the protein CASRPGQGARNEKLFF.

The rearrangement links TRBV6-6 to TRBJ1-5, with a possible D match to TRBD1 (6 bases). The CDR3 has 16 residues. Germline loops: CDR1 MNHNY, CDR2 SVGAGI (reference sequence). Trimming shortened V by 7 bases and J by 5 bases, and 21 bases separated the two germline ends. CDR3 in DNA: TGTGCCAGCACCCAAGGGGGGCCGGGATGGGATCAGCCCCAGCATTTT. As protein: CASTQGGPGWDQPQHF.

This chain uses TRBV19 with TRBJ1-2, with a possible D match to TRBD1 (5 bases). The germline V gene has CDR1 LNHDA and CDR2 SQIVND (reference sequence). V gave up 6 bases and J gave up 6 bases, with 14 bases separating them. The CDR3 has 13 residues. The CDR3 loop is CASRPRAGDGYTF. Here the CDR3 DNA reads TGTGCCAGTAGGCCAAGGGCGGGGGATGGCTACACCTTC.

The rearrangement uses TRBV6-6 and TRBJ1-6; D might be TRBD1 (6 bases). Germline CDR1 reads MNHNY; CDR2 reads SVGAGI (reference sequence). The CDR3 contains 14 residues. V lost 2 bases to trimming and J lost 8 bases, with 10 bases between them. For the CDR3, the DNA is TGTGCCAGCAGTTACGGACAGCTCCATTCACCCCTCCACTTT. It is translated as CASSYGQLHSPLHF.

The CDR3 reads CASSPSGGRVKNIQYF. The DNA for the CDR3 is TGTGCCAGTAGTCCATCGGGCGGACGTGTCAAAAACATTCAGTACTTC. The chain joins TRBV19 to TRBJ2-4, with no clear D. Per the germline V gene, CDR1 is LNHDA and CDR2 is SQIVND (reference sequence). The CDR3 spans 16 residues. The V gene lost 5 bases and the J gene lost 3 bases, with 17 bases spanning the gap.

This clone appeared a single time. This chain uses TRBV7-2 with TRBJ1-2; 8 bases map to TRBD1. Germline V gene data show CDR1 as SGHTA and CDR2 as FQGNSA. With 1 base clipped from V and 8 bases from J, the junction kept 9 bases outside the gene matches. There are 15 residues in the CDR3. CDR3 in amino acids: CASSLDPAGGGGYTF. The CDR3 DNA reads as TGTGCCAGCAGCTTAGACCCCGCAGGGGGCGGGGGCTACACCTTC.

This rearrangement joins TRBV10-3 to TRBJ2-5; TRBD2 matches at 10 bases. After removal of 2 bases from V and 5 bases from J, the junction contained 14 bases not matched to a gene. Germline V gives CDR1 ENHRY, CDR2 SYGVKD. This CDR3 is 18 amino acids long. The CDR3 DNA reads TGTGCCATCAGTGAGCAGATAAATAGCGGGGGGTCTTTGGAGACCCAGTACTTC. Its protein is CAISEQINSGGSLETQYF.

The chain combines TRBV18 with TRBJ1-1, with D unresolved. Germline CDR1 KGHSH, CDR2 LQKENI. The CDR3 loop spans 13 amino acids. V was cut by 6 bases and J by 3 bases, with 11 bases left in between. CDR3 sequence (DNA): TGTGCCAGCTCCCTCCACGCCGACACTGAAGCTTTCTTT. Translated, it gives CASSLHADTEAFF.

J is TRBJ2-2 and V is TRBV4-1, with D possibly TRBD1 on 6 matching bases. The germline CDR1 and CDR2 sequences are MGHRA and YSYEKL. The CDR3 loop spans 17 amino acids. The V and J ends lost 0 bases and 6 bases respectively, with 17 bases between them. In nucleotides, the CDR3 is TGCGCCAGCAGCCAAGAAGGGTCGTCAGGGGACGCCGGGGAGCTGTTTTTT. This sequence encodes CASSQEGSSGDAGELFF.